A single sample is the source of the 14 T cell receptor beta chains below, sequenced in a study of blood T cell repertoires in COVID-19. The assay was immunoSEQ multiplex PCR, and TCRdb's table has in-frame clones only and misses some. The sample has under 200,000 clones, around four fifths seen once. Sample: peripheral blood. The receptors derive from a woman in her 70s who had recovered from COVID-19.

V is TRBV9 and J is TRBJ2-3; TRBD2 matches 10 bases. V lost 4 bases, J lost 5 bases, and 4 bases stayed unmatched. This CDR3 has 14 residues. Germline loops: CDR1 SGDLS, CDR2 YYNGEE. The CDR3 protein is CASSLAGARDTQYF. For the CDR3, the DNA is TGTGCCAGCAGCCTAGCGGGAGCCAGAGATACGCAGTATTTT. Filled out from reference TRBV9 and TRBJ2-3, the complete variable domain reads DSGVTQTPKHLITATGQRVTLRCSPRSGDLSVYWYQQSLDQGLQFLIQYYNGEERAKGNILERFSAQQFPDLHSELNLSSLELGDSALYFCASSLAGARDTQYFGPGTRLTVL.

The chain recombines TRBV5-1 with TRBJ2-3; TRBD1 matches at 9 bases. Germline V gene sequence: CDR1 SGHRS, CDR2 YFSETQ. The V and J ends lost 3 bases and 5 bases, in that order; junction bases with no gene match: 7. The CDR3 is 15 amino acids. DNA for the CDR3: TGCGCCAGCAGCTCGTACAGGGGGCGCGGAGATACGCAGTATTTT. Translated: CASSSYRGRGDTQYF.

This clone was detected once. The chain has TRBV6-5 and TRBJ2-2; 8 bases agree with TRBD2. V lost 8 bases to trimming and J lost 6 bases; unmatched junction nucleotides: 8. In germline, CDR1 is MNHEY, CDR2 SVGAGI. The CDR3 spans 14 residues. CDR3 sequence: CASGGLVRAGELFF. The CDR3 DNA reads TGTGCCAGCGGGGGACTAGTGAGGGCCGGGGAGCTGTTTTTT.

The chain carries TRBV5-4 and TRBJ2-5, with a weak D call TRBD2 (5 bases). The germline CDR1 and CDR2 sequences are SGHNT and YYREEE (reference sequence). Trimming cost V 3 bases and J 0 bases, with 9 bases left between them. This CDR3 has 14 residues. CDR3 region: CASSWSGNQETQYF. The DNA of the CDR3 is TGTGCCAGCAGCTGGTCGGGGAACCAAGAGACCCAGTACTTC.

The rearrangement links TRBV19 to TRBJ1-1, with D perhaps matching TRBD1 (6 bases). CDR3 length: 18 amino acids. Trimming cost V 0 bases and J 2 bases, with 19 bases left between them. In germline, CDR1 is LNHDA, CDR2 SQIVND (reference sequence). The CDR3 DNA follows: TGTGCCAGTAGTATAGATTCCCCAGCCATGGGGGCAAACACTGAAGCTTTCTTT. As protein: CASSIDSPAMGANTEAFF.

The chain has TRBV27 and TRBJ2-4; 8 nucleotides match TRBD2. The CDR3 extends over 13 amino acids. Unmatched junction bases numbered 8, after V lost 5 bases and J lost 11 bases. The germline CDR1 and CDR2 sequences are MNHEY and SMNVEV (reference sequence). The CDR3 sequence is CASSPSGRRVQYF. The CDR3 region has the DNA TGTGCCAGCAGTCCCAGCGGGAGAAGGGTTCAGTACTTC.

This chain uses TRBV5-4 with TRBJ1-5; D gene unclear. The CDR3 totals 15 residues. The germline V gene has CDR1 SGHNT and CDR2 YYREEE (reference sequence). V lost 4 bases and J 4 bases, leaving 15 bases between the germline ends. The chain's CDR3 is CASSPQPGGNQPQHF. The DNA for the CDR3 is TGTGCCAGCAGCCCCCAGCCTGGCGGGAATCAGCCCCAGCATTTT.

This clone was counted a single time. The gene calls are TRBV30 and TRBJ1-2, with 7 nucleotides matching TRBD1. The CDR3 is made up of 13 amino acids. In germline, CDR1 is GTSNPN, CDR2 SVGIG (reference sequence). Trimming removed 8 bases from V and 7 bases from J; junction bases left unmatched: 13. This CDR3 is CAHEGAGAGGYTF. The CDR3 region has the DNA TGTGCCCATGAGGGGGCAGGGGCCGGTGGCTACACCTTC.

This chain connects TRBV10-3 to TRBJ1-2, with D possibly being TRBD1 (5 bases). Germline lookup yields CDR1 ENHRY and CDR2 SYGVKD. There are 13 residues in the CDR3. The V and J ends lost 3 bases and 6 bases respectively, with 11 bases between them. In DNA, the CDR3 is TGTGCCATCAGTGATTCAGGGATTGATGGCTACACCTTC. Translation gives CAISDSGIDGYTF.

This clone was observed a few times. The CDR3 nucleotides are TGTGCCAGCAGTTTGGGGCAGGGCTTCCGCTATGGCTACACCTTC. Translated: CASSLGQGFRYGYTF. This chain links TRBV27 with TRBJ1-2, with D possibly TRBD1 on 5 matching bases. Per the germline V gene, CDR1 is MNHEY and CDR2 is SMNVEV (reference sequence). CDR3 length: 15 amino acids. The ends were cut back, 3 bases at V and 4 bases at J, with 15 bases in the middle.

CDR3 residues: CASMGSGRVSRYEQYF. In DNA, the CDR3 is TGTGCCAGCATGGGTAGCGGGAGGGTTTCGCGCTACGAGCAGTACTTC. The chain recombines TRBV28 with TRBJ2-7; 11 bases fit TRBD2. The CDR3 consists of 16 residues. V shed 7 bases, J shed 3 bases, and the junction held 11 bases outside the gene matches. Germline V gene lookup returns CDR1 MDHEN and CDR2 SYDVKM.

The rearrangement uses TRBV4-1 and TRBJ1-2, with a tentative D call TRBD1 (5 bases). The CDR3 is made up of 14 amino acids. Germline CDR1 MGHRA, CDR2 YSYEKL. The V and J ends lost 0 bases and 6 bases respectively, with 11 bases between them. CDR3 sequence reads: CASSQERVGDGYTF. The CDR3, as DNA: TGCGCCAGCAGCCAAGAACGGGTAGGGGATGGCTACACCTTC.

The rearrangement uses TRBV18 and TRBJ2-2; the D gene is possibly TRBD1 (7 bases). The length of the CDR3 is 16 residues. Germline assignment: CDR1 KGHSH and CDR2 LQKENI. Between the trimmed V and J ends, which lost 2 bases and 3 bases, there was a span of 13 bases. CDR3 protein: CASSPGGTADTGELFF. The CDR3 bases are TGTGCCAGCTCACCAGGGGGGACAGCCGACACCGGGGAGCTGTTTTTT.

The rearrangement joins TRBV6-5 to TRBJ2-7; D possibly corresponds to TRBD1 (6 bases). The germline gives CDR1 MNHEY, CDR2 SVGAGI. The CDR3 contains 15 residues. With 7 bases removed from V and 5 bases from J, the gap between germline ends came to 21 bases. CDR3 residues: CASNKPGQLRHEQYF. CDR3 sequence (DNA): TGTGCCAGCAACAAACCCGGACAGCTCCGCCACGAGCAGTACTTC.